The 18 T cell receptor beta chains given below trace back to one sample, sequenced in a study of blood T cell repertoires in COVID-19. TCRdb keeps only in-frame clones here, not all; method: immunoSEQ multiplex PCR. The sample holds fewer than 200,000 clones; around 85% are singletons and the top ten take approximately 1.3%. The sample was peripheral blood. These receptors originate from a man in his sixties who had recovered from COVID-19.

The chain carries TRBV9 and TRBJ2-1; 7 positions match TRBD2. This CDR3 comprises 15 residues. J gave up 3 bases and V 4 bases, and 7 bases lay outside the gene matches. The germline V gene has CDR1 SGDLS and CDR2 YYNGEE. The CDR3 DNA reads TGTGCCAGCAGCCTCGGCGCGGGGGTCTACAATGAGCAGTTCTTC. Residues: CASSLGAGVYNEQFF.

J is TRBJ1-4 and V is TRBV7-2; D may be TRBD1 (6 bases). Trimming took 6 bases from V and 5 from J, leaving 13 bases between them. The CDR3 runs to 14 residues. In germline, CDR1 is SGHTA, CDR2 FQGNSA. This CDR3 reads CASSIDRLNEKLFF. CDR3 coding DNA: TGTGCCAGCAGTATCGACAGGTTAAATGAAAAACTGTTTTTT.

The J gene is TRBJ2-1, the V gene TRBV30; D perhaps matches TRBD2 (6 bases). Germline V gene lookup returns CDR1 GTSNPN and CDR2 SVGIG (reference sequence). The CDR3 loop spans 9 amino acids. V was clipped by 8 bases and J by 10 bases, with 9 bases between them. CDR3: CAGGAEQFF. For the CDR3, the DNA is TGTGCCGGAGGGGCGGAGCAGTTCTTC.

The CDR3 DNA is TGTGCCAGCAGGTACAGGGTGGGCACTGAAGCTTTCTTT. It is translated as CASRYRVGTEAFF. The chain joins TRBV11-1 to TRBJ1-1, with D maybe TRBD1 (6 bases). The CDR3 runs to 13 residues. CDR1 is SGHAT and CDR2 is FQDESV in the germline V gene (reference sequence). Trimming shortened V by 6 bases and J by 4 bases, and 12 bases separated the two germline ends.

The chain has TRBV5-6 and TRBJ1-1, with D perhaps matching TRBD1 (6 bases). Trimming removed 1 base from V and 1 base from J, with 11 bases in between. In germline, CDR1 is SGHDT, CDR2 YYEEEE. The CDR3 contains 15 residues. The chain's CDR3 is CASSLTQGRNTEAFF. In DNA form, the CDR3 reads TGTGCCAGCAGCTTGACGCAGGGGCGGAACACTGAAGCTTTCTTT.

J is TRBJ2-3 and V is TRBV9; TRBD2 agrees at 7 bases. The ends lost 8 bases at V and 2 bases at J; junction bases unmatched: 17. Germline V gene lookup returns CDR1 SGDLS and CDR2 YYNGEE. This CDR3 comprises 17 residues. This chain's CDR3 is CASSPGLSRGVTDTQYF. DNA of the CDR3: TGTGCCAGTTCGCCCGGATTATCCCGGGGGGTCACAGATACGCAGTATTTT.

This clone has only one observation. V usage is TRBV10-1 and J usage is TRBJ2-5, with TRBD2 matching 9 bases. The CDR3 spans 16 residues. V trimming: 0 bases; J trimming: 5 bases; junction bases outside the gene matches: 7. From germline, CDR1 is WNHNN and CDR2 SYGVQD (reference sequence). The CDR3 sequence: CASSESLAGSGETQYF. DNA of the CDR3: TGCGCCAGCAGTGAGTCCCTAGCGGGGTCCGGGGAGACCCAGTACTTC.

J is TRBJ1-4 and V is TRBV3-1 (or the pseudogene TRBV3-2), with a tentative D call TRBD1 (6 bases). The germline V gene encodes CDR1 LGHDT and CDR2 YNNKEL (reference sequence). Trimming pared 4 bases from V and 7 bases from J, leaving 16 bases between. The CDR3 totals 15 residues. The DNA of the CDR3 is TGTGCCAGCAGCCGGGTCGGGGGGGGCGGTGAAAAACTGTTTTTT. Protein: CASSRVGGGGEKLFF.

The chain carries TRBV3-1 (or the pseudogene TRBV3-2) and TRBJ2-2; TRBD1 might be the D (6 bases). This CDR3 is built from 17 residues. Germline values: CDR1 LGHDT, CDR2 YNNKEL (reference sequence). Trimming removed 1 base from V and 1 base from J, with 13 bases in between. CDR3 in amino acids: CASSQGGPTQNTGELFF. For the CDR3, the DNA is TGTGCCAGCAGCCAAGGGGGGCCTACACAGAACACCGGGGAGCTGTTTTTT.

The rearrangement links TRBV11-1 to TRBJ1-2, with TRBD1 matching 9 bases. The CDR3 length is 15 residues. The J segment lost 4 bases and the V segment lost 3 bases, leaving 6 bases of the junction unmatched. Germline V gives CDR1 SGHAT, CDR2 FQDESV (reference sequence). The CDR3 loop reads CASSFTGTGSYGYTF. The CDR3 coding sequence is TGTGCCAGCAGCTTCACCGGGACAGGGTCCTATGGCTACACCTTC.

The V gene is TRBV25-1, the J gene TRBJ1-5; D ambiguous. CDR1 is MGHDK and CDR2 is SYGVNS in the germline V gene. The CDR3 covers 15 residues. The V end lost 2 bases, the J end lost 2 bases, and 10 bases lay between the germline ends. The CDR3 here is CASSEGGWGNQPQHF. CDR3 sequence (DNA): TGTGCCAGCAGTGAAGGAGGGTGGGGCAATCAGCCCCAGCATTTT.

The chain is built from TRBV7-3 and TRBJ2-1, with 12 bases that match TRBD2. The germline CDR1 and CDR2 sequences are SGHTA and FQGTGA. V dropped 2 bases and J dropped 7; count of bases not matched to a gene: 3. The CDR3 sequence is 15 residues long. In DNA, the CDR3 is TGTGCCAGCAGCTTACTAGCGGGGGGGAAGAATGAGCAGTTCTTC. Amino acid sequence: CASSLLAGGKNEQFF.

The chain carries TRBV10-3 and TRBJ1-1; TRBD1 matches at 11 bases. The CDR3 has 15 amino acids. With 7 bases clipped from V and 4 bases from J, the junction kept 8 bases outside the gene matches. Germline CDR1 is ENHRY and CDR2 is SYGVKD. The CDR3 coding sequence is TGTGCCATCATGAGGACAGGGGGCGCGGGCACTGAAGCTTTCTTT. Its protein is CAIMRTGGAGTEAFF.

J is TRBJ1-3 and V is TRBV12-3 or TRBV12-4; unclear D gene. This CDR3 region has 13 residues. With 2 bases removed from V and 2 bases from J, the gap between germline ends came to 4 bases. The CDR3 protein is CASSLSTGNTIYF. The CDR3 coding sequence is TGTGCCAGCAGTTTATCAACTGGAAACACCATATATTTT.

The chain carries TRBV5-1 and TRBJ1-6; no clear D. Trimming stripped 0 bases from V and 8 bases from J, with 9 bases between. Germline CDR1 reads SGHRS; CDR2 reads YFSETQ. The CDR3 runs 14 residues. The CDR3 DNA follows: TGCGCCAGCAGCTTGGATGCAGGCTATTCACCCCTCCACTTT. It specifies CASSLDAGYSPLHF.

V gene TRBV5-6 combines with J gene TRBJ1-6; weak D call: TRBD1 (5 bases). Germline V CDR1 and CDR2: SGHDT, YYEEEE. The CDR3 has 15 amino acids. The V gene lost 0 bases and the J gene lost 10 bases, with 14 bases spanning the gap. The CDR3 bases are TGTGCCAGCAGCTTGGTGGCAGGGATCAGATCACCCCTCCACTTT. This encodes CASSLVAGIRSPLHF.

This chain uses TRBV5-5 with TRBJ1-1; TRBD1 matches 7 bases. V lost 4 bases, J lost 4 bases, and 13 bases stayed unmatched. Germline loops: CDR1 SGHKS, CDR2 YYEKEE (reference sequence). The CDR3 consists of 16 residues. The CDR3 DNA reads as TGTGCCAGCAGCCAACGTGCAGGGGGGCCTACCACTGAAGCTTTCTTT. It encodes CASSQRAGGPTTEAFF.

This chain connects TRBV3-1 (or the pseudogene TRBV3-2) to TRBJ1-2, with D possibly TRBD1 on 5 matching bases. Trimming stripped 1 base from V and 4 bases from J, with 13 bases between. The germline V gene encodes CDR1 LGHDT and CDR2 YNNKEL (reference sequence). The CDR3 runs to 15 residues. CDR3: CASSQGPGRGYGYTF. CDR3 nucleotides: TGTGCCAGCAGCCAAGGCCCGGGGAGGGGCTATGGCTACACCTTC.